This entry is about one T cell receptor (beta chain). The repertoire was sequenced with immunoSEQ multiplex PCR; TCRdb's copy has only in-frame clones and lacks some. Of roughly 140,000 clones in the sample, approximately 90% were seen once. The CDR3 has 14 residues. The J segment lost 2 bases and the V segment lost 9 bases, leaving 7 bases of the junction unmatched. Germline CDR1 LNHDA, CDR2 SQIVND (reference sequence). The data originate from a study of radiation and T cells in renal cell carcinoma. Overall study context: Nephrectomy followed 15 Gy stereotactic body radiation by 4 weeks.

The time point here: blood 2 weeks post-SBRT. Regarding treatment: 15 Gy SBRT to primary tumor, nephrectomy 4 weeks later. This TCR came from a woman in her fifties or sixties with renal cell carcinoma. Sample: blood, taken from a patient whose treatment included radiotherapy and nephrectomy. J is TRBJ1-3 and V is TRBV19; 7 bases are a match to TRBD1. The CDR3 DNA reads TGTGCCAGCAAACAGGGGTGGCCTGGAAACACCATATATTTT. Translated: CASKQGWPGNTIYF. Filled out from reference TRBV19 and TRBJ1-3, the complete variable domain reads DGGITQSPKYLFRKEGQNVTLSCEQNLNHDAMYWYRQDPGQGLRLIYYSQIVNDFQKGDIAEGYSVSREKKESFPLTVTSAQKNPTAFYLCASKQGWPGNTIYFGEGSWLTVV.